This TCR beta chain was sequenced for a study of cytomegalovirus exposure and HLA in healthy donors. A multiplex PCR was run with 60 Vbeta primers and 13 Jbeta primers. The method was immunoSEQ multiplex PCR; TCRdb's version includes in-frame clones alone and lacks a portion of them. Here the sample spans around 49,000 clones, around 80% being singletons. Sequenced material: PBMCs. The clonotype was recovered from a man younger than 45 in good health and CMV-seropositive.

The CDR3 DNA reads TGTGCCAGCAGTTACGAGAATCAGCCCCAGCATTTT. Protein: CASSYENQPQHF. The genes are TRBV28 and TRBJ1-5; D unresolved. V was shortened by 4 bases and J by 4 bases, with 5 bases between the two germline ends. This CDR3 contains 12 residues. Germline CDR1 reads MDHEN; CDR2 reads SYDVKM.